This TCR beta chain was profiled in a study of T-cell memory formation after mild COVID-19. From the 5' RACE reads, TCRdb called clonotypes with MiXCR, one entry per CDR3 protein. The sample gives 250,000 or so distinct CDR3 sequences, approximately 18% of which show up once; 23% is in the top ten. Germline assignment: CDR1 MDHEN and CDR2 SYDVKM. There are 14 residues in the CDR3. The V gene lost 3 bases and the J gene lost 0 bases, with 9 bases spanning the gap. This receptor was obtained from a man aged 18 to 29 who had mild COVID-19 (a few samples of this study predate the infection). Cell type and time point are not known. The chain couples TRBV28 to TRBJ2-7; D remains ambiguous. Sequenced sample: PBMCs or a T cell subset sorted from them (not recorded which). The CDR3 sequence: CASSFGTYSYEQYF. CDR3 DNA sequence: TGTGCCAGCAGTTTTGGAACGTACTCCTACGAGCAGTACTTC.